This T cell receptor (beta chain) was found in a study of T cells in Graves' hyperthyroidism and ophthalmopathy. Whole-study results and caveats: Median prediction lead before ophthalmopathy onset was 5.5 to 7 months with the model. Patients with ophthalmopathy were separated from those with stable hyperthyroidism by a 13 V-J model.

The germline gives CDR1 SGHRS, CDR2 YFSETQ. The CDR3 has 13 amino acids. Concerning this clonotype itself: What it binds is not known. At one of its ends the junction is not consistent with the germline gene, which may arise from a read error.

Researchers barred patients who had uncontrolled infection, other autoimmune disease, pregnancy or lactation. RNA transcripts gave rise to amplified TCR beta CDR3 regions. Carried out on the TCR CDR3, a first-round RT-PCR used the HTBI primer set. TCRdb reprocessed the multiplex PCR reads with MiXCR, giving one entry per CDR3 protein. The sample records some 300,000 distinct CDR3 sequences, 16% being singletons. The specimen was blood. The chain has TRBV5-1 and TRBJ1-1; 8 bases agree with TRBD1. The clonotype originates from a young man with Graves' hyperthyroidism. DNA of the CDR3: TGCGCCAGCAGCTTGGCAGGGGGCACTGAAGCTTACTTT. This codes for CASSLAGGTEAYF.